These 3 T cell receptor beta chains share one sample of origin, sequenced in a study of blood T cell repertoires in COVID-19. The method was immunoSEQ multiplex PCR; TCRdb's version includes in-frame clones alone and lacks a portion of them. The sample lists 300,000 to 400,000 clones; roughly nine tenths were seen once. The sequenced sample was PBMCs or T cells enriched from blood (not recorded which). The receptors originated from a young man who had recovered from COVID-19.

This clone showed up just once. This sequence joins TRBV7-9 and TRBJ1-3; D unresolved. The germline V and J ends were trimmed by 5 bases and 9 bases, with 11 bases remaining between them. The V gene's germline CDR1 is SEHNR and CDR2 FQNEAQ (reference sequence). The CDR3 runs 12 residues. In DNA, the CDR3 is TGTGCCAGCAGCCCCGAGGGCGGCACCATATATTTT. Translating gives CASSPEGGTIYF. Variable domain in full (rest from reference TRBV7-9 and TRBJ1-3): DTGVSQNPRHKITKRGQNVTFRCDPISEHNRLYWYRQTLGQGPEFLTYFQNEAQLEKSRLLSDRFSAERPKGSFSTLEIQRTEQGDSAMYLCASSPEGGTIYFGEGSWLTVV.

V gene TRBV18 combines with J gene TRBJ1-6, with 9 positions matching TRBD1. There are 15 residues in the CDR3. Germline lookup yields CDR1 KGHSH and CDR2 LQKENI. Trimming cost V 6 bases and J 11 bases; bases outside gene matches: 11. The CDR3, as DNA: TGTGCCAGCTCCGCTCCGGGACAGGGTAGGACACCCCTCCACTTT. As protein: CASSAPGQGRTPLHF.

The CDR3 is CASSRPGTGKDEQFF. The CDR3 DNA reads TGTGCCAGCAGCCGTCCCGGGACAGGGAAGGATGAGCAGTTCTTC. This chain joins TRBV28 and TRBJ2-1; TRBD1 agrees at 9 bases. Germline CDR1 is MDHEN and CDR2 is SYDVKM. Unmatched junction bases numbered 11, after V lost 6 bases and J lost 8 bases. CDR3 length: 15 amino acids. Based on the CDR3 plus reference TRBV28 and TRBJ2-1, the full variable domain is DVKVTQSSRYLVKRTGEKVFLECVQDMDHENMFWYRQDPGLGLRLIYFSYDVKMKEKGDIPEGYSVSREKKERFSLILESASTNQTSMYLCASSRPGTGKDEQFFGPGTRLTVL.